This entry concerns a single TCR beta chain. Cohorts were determined from participant-reported clinical history. This sample is drawn from a study of blood T cell repertoires in COVID-19. As for the study in general: Acute-phase and convalescent COVID-19 samples originated in the United States, Italy and Spain. Sample material is recorded as cDNA or gDNA derived from T cells, B-cell-depleted T cells, or PBMCs.

Measured with immunoSEQ multiplex PCR; TCRdb has only the in-frame clones, and not every one. The sample consists of roughly 240,000 clones, just under 90% of them appearing once. This CDR3 has 16 residues. From germline, CDR1 is LNHDA and CDR2 SQIVND (reference sequence). Trimming cost V 7 bases and J 0 bases, with 15 bases left between them. The sample taken for sequencing was PBMCs or T cells enriched from blood (not recorded which). This chain uses TRBV19 with TRBJ2-2; the D gene is possibly TRBD1 (6 bases). The TCR sequence derives from a man in his fifties who had been exposed to COVID-19. DNA of the CDR3: TGTGCCAGTAATTACTACAGGGAGCCGAACACCGGGGAGCTGTTTTTT. Its translation is CASNYYREPNTGELFF.